The present entry profiles one TCR beta chain with its context. The antigen is unknown. These data are taken from a study of shared clonotypes between healthy human individuals. Notes on the study in general: The researchers took only blood, and tissue repertoires probably look different.

The study drew all its donors from Caucasian adults living in Nashville, Tennessee. Ten immunoSEQ deep assay plates served to sequence unsorted PBMC DNA. Here immunoSEQ multiplex PCR was the method, and the copy in TCRdb shows in-frame clones only, minus some. This repertoire shows 450,000 to 500,000 clones, approximately 82% found once; its top ten account for 12%. Per germline, CDR1 MNHNY and CDR2 SVGAGI (reference sequence). J was trimmed by 7 bases and V by 5 bases; bases with no gene match: 6. CDR3 length: 15 residues. The clonotype was recovered from a woman aged 40 to 49 in good health. Some clones in this sample may be carry-over from other donors' samples. Material: PBMCs. The chain employs TRBV6-6 and TRBJ2-1, with 12 positions matching TRBD2. Written as DNA, the CDR3 is TGTGCCAGCAGTACCGGACTAGCGGGGACTAATGAGCAGTTCTTC. It translates to CASSTGLAGTNEQFF.